A selection of T cell receptor beta chains follows, all from one sample in a study of CD8 T cells in ankylosing spondylitis. TCRdb analysed the 5' RACE reads with MiXCR anew, one entry per CDR3 protein. The table lists 400,000 or so distinct CDR3 sequences, 20% to 30% of them singletons. Sequenced material: blood, either unsorted or a sorted T cell fraction (not recorded which). The receptors come from a male donor with ankylosing spondylitis. Each CDR3 is given with its conserved first and last residue. The D gene is left open where the match is weak. Rows may omit the clone size; those that give it use once, few, many or a size class.

d_call,j_call,clone_size,cdr3_length,v_call,cdr3_nt,cdr3_aa
TRBD1,TRBJ1-2,few,13,TRBV5-1,TGCGCCAGCAGCTTGGGGACAGGGGTCGGCTACACCTTC,CASSLGTGVGYTF
TRBD1,TRBJ2-1,few,21,TRBV15,TGTGCCACCAGCAGAGGATTTGGGACAGGAGTTGGCCGACTAGCCTACAATGAGCAGTTCTTC,CATSRGFGTGVGRLAYNEQFF
.,TRBJ1-4,.,13,TRBV10-3,TGTGCCATCAGTGCAGGAACTAATGAAAAACTGTTTTTT,CAISAGTNEKLFF
.,TRBJ1-2,.,13,TRBV29-1,TGCAGCTACCTCCGGGACACGGACGATGGCTACACCTTC,CSYLRDTDDGYTF
.,TRBJ2-3,few,16,TRBV6-1,TGTGCCAGCAGTCCCCCGGGACACGTACACACAGATACGCAGTATTTT,CASSPPGHVHTDTQYF
.,TRBJ1-1,.,16,TRBV24-1,TGTGCCACCAGTGATAGCCGGCAGCAGGGGAACACTGAAGCTTTCTTT,CATSDSRQQGNTEAFF
.,TRBJ1-1,.,11,TRBV4-2,TGTGCCAGCAGCCACAACACTGAAGCTTTCTTT,CASSHNTEAFF
.,TRBJ2-2,few,14,TRBV20-1,TGCAGTGCTCGGGACTCCAGAGGAACCGGGGAGCTGTTTTTT,CSARDSRGTGELFF
TRBD2,TRBJ2-1,many,17,TRBV5-1,TGCGCCAGCAGCGCCCGGACTAGCGGGAGGTTTTACAATGAGCAGTTCTTC,CASSARTSGRFYNEQFF
.,TRBJ2-7,.,16,TRBV18,TGTGCCAGCTCACCAGGTTTTGCGGGTGAAGGCTACGAGCAGTACTTC,CASSPGFAGEGYEQYF
.,TRBJ2-2,.,15,TRBV7-8,TGTGACAGCAGCCCGGACCGGCGAGACACCGGGGAGCTGTTTTTT,CDSSPDRRDTGELFF
TRBD2,TRBJ2-3,.,14,TRBV24-1,TGTGCCACCAGTGGGACTAGCGGTACAGATACGCAGTATTTT,CATSGTSGTDTQYF
.,TRBJ2-3,few,15,TRBV20-1,TGCAGTGCTAGAAGGCTGCGGGACGTCACAGATACGCAGTATTTT,CSARRLRDVTDTQYF
TRBD2,TRBJ2-5,few,16,TRBV7-9,TGTGCCAGCAGCTCGTTCGGCAGCGGGAGAGTGGAGACCCAGTACTTC,CASSSFGSGRVETQYF
.,TRBJ2-1,few,14,TRBV9,TGTGCCAGCAGCGTAGAGGGACACTCCGGTGAGCAGTTCTTC,CASSVEGHSGEQFF
.,TRBJ1-3,.,16,TRBV3-1,TGTGCCAGCAGCCCAACAATGACAGTTTCTGGAAACACCATATATTTT,CASSPTMTVSGNTIYF
.,TRBJ1-4,once,13,TRBV20-1,TGCAGTGCTGCCCATCAGTGGGATGAAAAACTGTTTTTT,CSAAHQWDEKLFF
.,TRBJ1-2,.,13,TRBV25-1,TGTGCCAGCAGTGAATTGAAGGGATACGGCTACACCTTC,CASSELKGYGYTF
.,TRBJ1-1,.,18,TRBV6-2/TRBV6-3,TGTGCCAGCAGTTCCGGACCCGGGAGAGACCGATGGAACACTGAAGCTTTCTTT,CASSSGPGRDRWNTEAFF
.,TRBJ1-2,.,15,TRBV20-1,TGCAGTGCTCTGACGGCGACGAGGGGGAACTATGGCTACACCTTC,CSALTATRGNYGYTF
TRBD1,TRBJ2-2,.,16,TRBV24-1,TGTGCCACCAGTGAGTGGGACAGGGGTCGTACCGGGGAGCTGTTTTTT,CATSEWDRGRTGELFF
TRBD2,TRBJ2-5,few,15,TRBV20-1,TGCAGTGCTAGAGGTGCGGGAGGGCCTGAAGAGACCCAGTACTTC,CSARGAGGPEETQYF
.,TRBJ1-2,few,14,TRBV12-3/TRBV12-4,TGTGCCAGCAGTTTACAGGGGAAGGGAGTTGGCTACACCTTC,CASSLQGKGVGYTF
.,TRBJ2-1,many,13,TRBV12-3/TRBV12-4,TGTGCCAGCGGAGTACTGTCCTACAATGAGCAGTTCTTC,CASGVLSYNEQFF
.,TRBJ2-3,few,13,TRBV5-1,TGCGCCAGCAGCCGAATGATCACAGATACGCAGTATTTT,CASSRMITDTQYF
TRBD2,TRBJ2-7,.,13,TRBV25-1,TGTGCCAGCAGTGATGGGGGGGCCTACGAGCAGTACTTC,CASSDGGAYEQYF
.,TRBJ1-2,.,14,TRBV7-9,TGTGCCAGCAGCTTAGCGATGCAGCCCTATGGCTACACCTTC,CASSLAMQPYGYTF
TRBD2,TRBJ2-3,.,14,TRBV5-4,TGTGCCAGCAGCGACGGGAGGAGCACAGATACGCAGTATTTT,CASSDGRSTDTQYF
.,TRBJ2-1,many,15,TRBV5-1,TGCGCCAGCAGCCCTGGTGGGACCAACTACAATGAGCAGTTCTTC,CASSPGGTNYNEQFF
TRBD1,TRBJ1-4,few,15,TRBV25-1,TGTGCCAGCAGTGATGCATCAGGGGGCTTAGAAAAACTGTTTTTT,CASSDASGGLEKLFF
.,TRBJ2-5,.,12,TRBV11-3,TGTGCCAGCAGTCTATCGCAGGAAAGCCAGTACTTC,CASSLSQESQYF
.,TRBJ2-2,.,15,TRBV14,TGTGCCAGCAGCCAAGATTTCGGCGTGGTCGGGGAGCTGTTTTTT,CASSQDFGVVGELFF
.,TRBJ2-1,.,13,TRBV10-1,TGCGCCAGCGGGACACCCCCGGGGAATGAGCAGTTCTTC,CASGTPPGNEQFF